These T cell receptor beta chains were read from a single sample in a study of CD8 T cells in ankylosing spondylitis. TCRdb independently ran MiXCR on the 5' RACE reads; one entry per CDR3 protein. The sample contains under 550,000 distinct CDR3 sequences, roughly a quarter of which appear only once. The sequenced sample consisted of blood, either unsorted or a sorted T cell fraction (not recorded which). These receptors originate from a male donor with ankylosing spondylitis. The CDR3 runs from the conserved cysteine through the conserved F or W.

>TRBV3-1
CASSPFDRAEAFF
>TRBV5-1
CASSLEGRGIDGYTF
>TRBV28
CASSLSLPTDTQYF
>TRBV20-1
CSAVRPPQETQYF
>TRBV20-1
CSARVRGPHNEQFF
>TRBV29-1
CSTPFGPLYNEQFF
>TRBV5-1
CASNEGQLNTEAFF
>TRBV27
CASRQLGGVYEQYF
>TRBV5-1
CASSLGTGRTQPQHF
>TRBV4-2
CASSQVGQGVEQYF
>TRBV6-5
CASSLTLTPDTQYF
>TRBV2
CAFSFLTSGLGSYNEQFF
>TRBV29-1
CSTRAGGGEQYF
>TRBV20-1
CSALGGATYNSPLHF
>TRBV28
CASSPVVSWGTGELFF
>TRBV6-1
CASRNLGDTEAFF
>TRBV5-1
CASSPAGHVNTEAFF
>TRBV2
CASRLQGMVYGYTF
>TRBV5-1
CASTLNTGTGGFNEQFF
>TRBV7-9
CASSLDPGQGMGNEQFF
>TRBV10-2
CASSRQGGFDNQPQHF
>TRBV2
CASSVLFGTGGDGYTF
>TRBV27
CASRDTGTRYGYTF
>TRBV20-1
CSAKNIGGSGGYTF
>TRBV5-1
CASSSPVGHLGNEQFF
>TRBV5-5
CASSPQTGDRSPLHF
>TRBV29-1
CSGRRQDNEQFF
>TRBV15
CATSSYNQPQHF
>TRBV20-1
CSARVRTVAYTGELFF
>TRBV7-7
CASSTRGATGELFF
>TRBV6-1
CASSGWGTANYGYTF
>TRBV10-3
CAISETEEPQHF
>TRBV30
CAYSLVPDTQYF
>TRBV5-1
CASSLEGGRVGEQFF
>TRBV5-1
CASSLGLRKGEQFF
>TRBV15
CATRPGLAGETNTGELFF
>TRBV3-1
CASSQTPRSADTQYF
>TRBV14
CASSQGLGGKQYF
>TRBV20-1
CSARGDNEQFF
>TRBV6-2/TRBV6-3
CASGFLAGGGNEQFF
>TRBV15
CATSRDLASLYGYTF
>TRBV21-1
CASSQRKGLFF
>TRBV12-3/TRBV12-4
CASSLGFQPQHF
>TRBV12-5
CASGLIRQGRTGELFF
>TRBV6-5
CASSYGPEGEAFF
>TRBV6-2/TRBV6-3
CASKWNTEAFF
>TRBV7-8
CASSLAFSGWSSYNEQFF
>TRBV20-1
CSASPIAGDGGYTF
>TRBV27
CASSYKREGQDTQYF
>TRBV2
CASTGQDSEQFF
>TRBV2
CASSLLNEQYF
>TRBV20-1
CSAREGARTSGELFF